This T cell receptor beta chain was found in a study of T-cell memory formation after mild COVID-19. Trimming shortened V by 4 bases and J by 0 bases, and 15 bases separated the two germline ends. This CDR3 has 16 amino acids. This clonotype showed up many times. TCRdb re-analysed the 5' RACE reads in MiXCR, keeping a single row per CDR3 protein. The data show approximately 150,000 distinct CDR3 sequences, about 5.7% seen once. The gene calls are TRBV12-3 or TRBV12-4 and TRBJ1-1, with D possibly TRBD1 on 6 matching bases. The sequenced sample consisted of PBMCs or a T cell subset sorted from them (not recorded which). The receptor's source is an adult woman who had mild COVID-19 (a few samples of this study predate the infection). Cell type and time point are not known. The CDR3 DNA is TGTGCCAGCAGTTCCGGGACAACCAGCATGAACACTGAAGCTTTCTTT. It encodes CASSSGTTSMNTEAFF.